This T cell receptor (beta chain) comes out of a study of T cell changes during pregnancy in multiple sclerosis. There are 12 residues in the CDR3. Germline values: CDR1 KGHSH, CDR2 LQKENI. V was shortened by 6 bases and J by 2 bases, with 7 bases between the two germline ends. Produced via immunoSEQ multiplex PCR; TCRdb's table is partial and in-frame only. The table lists roughly 45,000 clones, around 90% of them singletons, with approximately 1.4% in the top ten. Sequences were derived from peripheral blood, sampled in the first trimester of pregnancy. This TCR derives from a female donor in good health, enrolled as a control in a pregnancy study. V usage is TRBV18 and J usage is TRBJ2-5; D is undetermined. CDR3 amino acids: CASSLLQETQYF. The DNA for the CDR3 is TGTGCCAGCTCTCTTTTACAAGAGACCCAGTACTTC.